Listed below are T cell receptor beta chains from one sample, sequenced in a study of regulatory T cells in long-lasting Graves disease. TCRdb independently ran MiXCR on the multiplex PCR reads; one entry per CDR3 protein. Of a few hundred thousand distinct CDR3 sequences in the sample, roughly 17% are singletons; the top ten hold around 20%. These data were likewise used in another study, on T cells in Graves' hyperthyroidism and ophthalmopathy.

The starting material was peripheral blood mononuclear cells (PBMCs), obtained at new diagnosis, from a patient treated with antithyroid drugs. These receptors all come from a woman aged 18-29 years with Graves disease. CDR3s include the opening cysteine and the closing phenylalanine or tryptophan. Each record gives: clone size, J gene, D gene, V gene, CDR3 DNA, CDR3 protein. A D gene is named only where the DNA matches it firmly. Part of the rows lack a size; the others show once, few, many or a class for expanded clones.

few	TRBJ2-7	TRBD2	TRBV18	TGTGCCAGCTCACCACTGACTAGCGGGAGGGTTTCCTACGAGCAGTACTTC	CASSPLTSGRVSYEQYF
NA	TRBJ2-3	NA	TRBV27	TGTGCCAGCAGTTTGGTCCTAGCAACAGATACGCAGTATTTT	CASSLVLATDTQYF
NA	TRBJ1-2	NA	TRBV14	TGTGCCAGCAGCCAAGATATATATGAACAGGGATATAATGGCTACACCTTC	CASSQDIYEQGYNGYTF
NA	TRBJ1-1	NA	TRBV6-2/TRBV6-3	TGTGCCAGCAGTTACTCTGTGGGTTTCGCTTTCTTT	CASSYSVGFAFF
few	TRBJ2-7	NA	TRBV15	TGTGCCACCAGCATTTGGGACTCCTACGAGCAGTACTTC	CATSIWDSYEQYF
many	TRBJ2-2	NA	TRBV5-1	TGCGCCAGCAGCTCGGTCCCAGACTTGAGCGGGGAGCTGTTTTTT	CASSSVPDLSGELFF
many	TRBJ2-3	NA	TRBV29-1	TGCAGCGTGGGCGGGAGACAGGGCAAGACGGATACGCAGTATTTT	CSVGGRQGKTDTQYF
many	TRBJ2-5	NA	TRBV7-3	TGTGCCAGCAGCGGTGGACAACCTCGTCAAGAGACCCAGTACTTC	CASSGGQPRQETQYF
many	TRBJ2-5	NA	TRBV4-1	TGCGCCAGCAGCCAAGATTCACAGCGCCAAGAGACCCAGTACTTC	CASSQDSQRQETQYF
once	TRBJ2-1	NA	TRBV25-1	TGTGCCAGCAGTAAGACAGATTATTTAGATGAGCAGTTCTTC	CASSKTDYLDEQFF
many	TRBJ2-1	NA	TRBV20-1	TGCAGTGGCGCGTCCAACTCCTACAATGAGCAGTTCTTC	CSGASNSYNEQFF
many	TRBJ2-7	NA	TRBV7-9	TGTGCCAGCAGCTTAGCCCACAGTTACGAGCAGTACTTC	CASSLAHSYEQYF
NA	TRBJ2-5	NA	TRBV18	TGTGCCAGCTCGACCACCGGACCCAAGGAGACCCAGTACTTC	CASSTTGPKETQYF
many	TRBJ2-1	NA	TRBV7-9	TGTGCCAGCAGCCCAGGGGCTAGCAAAGGGGTCACGAACGAGCAGTTCTTC	CASSPGASKGVTNEQFF
many	TRBJ2-7	TRBD1	TRBV3-1	TGTGCCAGCAGGGACACCTTGGGACAGTCCTACGAGCAGTACTTC	CASRDTLGQSYEQYF
NA	TRBJ2-3	TRBD2	TRBV7-9	TGTGCCAGCGGCGGGAGCGGGGGCACAGATACGCAGTATTTT	CASGGSGGTDTQYF
few	TRBJ1-5	TRBD1	TRBV6-1	TGTGCCAGCAATAAGATACTTGGACAGGGGGCTCAGCCCCAGCATTTT	CASNKILGQGAQPQHF
NA	TRBJ1-5	NA	TRBV27	TGTGCCAGCCAGGACAGCTTCAATCAGCCCCAGTATTTC	CASQDSFNQPQYF
NA	TRBJ2-7	NA	TRBV15	TGTGCCACCAGCAGAGAGACCGGGGGCTCCTACGAGCAGTACTTC	CATSRETGGSYEQYF
NA	TRBJ2-5	NA	TRBV30	TGTGCCTGGAGTTTAAGACGGTACCAAGAGGCCCAGTACTTC	CAWSLRRYQEAQYF
NA	TRBJ2-1	NA	TRBV19	TGTGCCAGTAGTATACTACAGGGAGTCGGAAACAATGAGCAGTTCTTC	CASSILQGVGNNEQFF
NA	TRBJ1-4	NA	TRBV7-9	TGTGCCAGCAGCCAGGACAGCACTAATGAAAAACTGTTTTTT	CASSQDSTNEKLFF
NA	TRBJ2-3	TRBD1	TRBV11-2	TGTGCCAGCAGCTTAAGGCAGGGGGCGTCGGGAGATACGCAGTATTTT	CASSLRQGASGDTQYF
few	TRBJ2-5	TRBD2	TRBV20-1	TGCAGTGCTAGATATCCTAGCGGGTTCCAAGAGACCCAGTACTTC	CSARYPSGFQETQYF
NA	TRBJ2-7	NA	TRBV7-9	TGTGCCAGCAGCTCCAGTAGCTATCGGCAGTACTTC	CASSSSSYRQYF
many	TRBJ2-1	NA	TRBV9	TGTGCCAGCAGCGAGGTTGGGACGGCGAATGAGCAGTTCTTC	CASSEVGTANEQFF
NA	TRBJ2-3	TRBD1	TRBV6-4	TGTGCCAGCAGTGACTCGCAGGGGGCAGATACGCAGTATTTT	CASSDSQGADTQYF
many	TRBJ2-1	NA	TRBV30	TGTGCCTGGAGTCAAGATTACAATGAGCAGTTCTTC	CAWSQDYNEQFF
NA	TRBJ1-2	TRBD1	TRBV28	TGTGCCAGCAGTTCACAGGGGGCCGATGGCTACACCTTC	CASSSQGADGYTF
many	TRBJ2-7	NA	TRBV7-2	TGTGCCAGCCGAGAGCGCCCTGACTACGAGCAGTACTTC	CASRERPDYEQYF
many	TRBJ1-4	NA	TRBV20-1	TGCAGTGTCGAGGGGTATGAAAAACTGTTTTTT	CSVEGYEKLFF
few	TRBJ1-2	NA	TRBV29-1	TGCAGCGTTGAAGATGGGATCGACAGTAACTATGGCTACACCTTC	CSVEDGIDSNYGYTF
many	TRBJ2-3	TRBD2	TRBV19	TGTGCCAGTAGCCCTGTGGCTAGCGGAGGCACAGATACGCAGTATTTT	CASSPVASGGTDTQYF
NA	TRBJ2-7	TRBD2	TRBV7-6	TGTGCCAGCAGCGGGGGCGGGGGGCTGGACGAGCAGTACTTC	CASSGGGGLDEQYF
NA	TRBJ1-2	TRBD1	TRBV2	TGTGCCAGCAGTTTGTCCGGGACAGGGTTTTATGGCTACACCTTC	CASSLSGTGFYGYTF
many	TRBJ2-3	TRBD1	TRBV28	TGTGCCAGCACCCTGGACAGGCAGACAGATACGCAGTATTTT	CASTLDRQTDTQYF
few	TRBJ1-2	NA	TRBV18	TGTGCCAGCTCAGATGCCCCTAACTATGGCTACACCTTC	CASSDAPNYGYTF
many	TRBJ1-2	NA	TRBV28	TGTGCCAGCAGCACCCAAATGAGCTACTACACCTTC	CASSTQMSYYTF
many	TRBJ2-7	NA	TRBV28	TGTACCAGCAGTATAAGCAGCTCCTACGAGCAGTACTTC	CTSSISSSYEQYF
many	TRBJ2-7	TRBD2	TRBV5-1	TGCGCCAGCAGTCATTTTCCATCTAGCGGGAGGTTATCCTACGAGCAGTACTTC	CASSHFPSSGRLSYEQYF
NA	TRBJ2-2	TRBD2	TRBV11-2	TGTGCCAGCAGGACTAGCGGGGGGAACACCGGGGAGCTGTTTTTT	CASRTSGGNTGELFF
many	TRBJ2-3	TRBD2	TRBV7-2	TGTGCCAGCAGGGGCGGGGGGGCCCCAGATACGCAGTATTTT	CASRGGGAPDTQYF
few	TRBJ2-7	TRBD2	TRBV28	TGTGCCAGCAGTTGGGGGACTAGCCGCGAGCAGTACTTC	CASSWGTSREQYF
many	TRBJ2-3	NA	TRBV12-3/TRBV12-4	TGTGCCAGCAGTTTAGAGGGAAGATACACAGATACGCAGTATTTT	CASSLEGRYTDTQYF
many	TRBJ1-1	NA	TRBV29-1	TGCAGCGTTGGGCAGCTGGCGGCTTTCTTT	CSVGQLAAFF
many	TRBJ2-2	NA	TRBV28	TGTGCCAGCAGTGACGGGAACACCGGGGAGCTGTTTTTT	CASSDGNTGELFF
NA	TRBJ2-3	TRBD2	TRBV6-1	TGTGCCAGCAGTGAGTGGCTAGCGGGGAGCACAGATACGCAGTATTTT	CASSEWLAGSTDTQYF
many	TRBJ1-1	NA	TRBV7-3	TGTGCCAGCAGCTTAATGGGCCAGAACACTGAAGCTTTCTTT	CASSLMGQNTEAFF
many	TRBJ2-1	TRBD1	TRBV18	TGTGCCAGCTCACCACTCGCCGGGACAGGGGCGAATGAGCAGTTCTTC	CASSPLAGTGANEQFF
many	TRBJ1-1	NA	TRBV19	TGTGCCAGTAGACGAACCGGGACAACTAACACTGAAGCTTTCTTT	CASRRTGTTNTEAFF
many	TRBJ2-2	NA	TRBV3-1	TGTGCCAGCAGCCAATTGGGTTGGGGCGGTACGAACACCGGGGAGCTGTTTTTT	CASSQLGWGGTNTGELFF
NA	TRBJ2-6	NA	TRBV20-1	TGCAGTGCTAGAGGGAACGAAGTCCTGACTTTC	CSARGNEVLTF
few	TRBJ2-1	NA	TRBV29-1	TGCAGCGTTGAAGATCGAGCGGTGGGGAATGAGCAGTTCTTC	CSVEDRAVGNEQFF
many	TRBJ2-1	NA	TRBV18	TGTGCCAGCTCACCACCGTCTCGGGGGTACGGGGGCAATGAGCAGTTCTTC	CASSPPSRGYGGNEQFF
many	TRBJ2-5	TRBD2	TRBV3-1	TGTGCCAGCACTTTAACTAGCGGGAGTCTGGTGACCCAGTACTTC	CASTLTSGSLVTQYF